Listed below are T cell receptor beta chains from one sample, sequenced in a study of HIV-infected patients and healthy controls. Via MiXCR, TCRdb re-called the 5' RACE reads, giving one row per CDR3 protein. This table has under 20,000 distinct CDR3 sequences, 10% appearing once. Input material: blood. The receptors originated from an adult in good health. CDR3s include the opening cysteine and the closing phenylalanine or tryptophan. A D gene is named only where the DNA matches it firmly. Expanded clones are given a class, and other clones once, few, many or no size at all.

v_call	j_call	clone_size	d_call	cdr3_aa	cdr3_nt
TRBV25-1	TRBJ2-7	NA	TRBD2	CASSEGRGLAGWEQYF	TGTGCCAGCAGTGAAGGCCGTGGACTAGCGGGTTGGGAGCAGTACTTC
TRBV12-3/TRBV12-4	TRBJ2-1	NA	TRBD2	CASSFGGGHRNEQFF	TGTGCCAGCAGTTTTGGGGGAGGGCACAGGAATGAGCAGTTCTTC
TRBV20-1	TRBJ2-1	many	NA	CSASVSTDEQFF	TGCAGTGCTAGTGTTAGCACGGATGAGCAGTTCTTC
TRBV12-3/TRBV12-4	TRBJ1-1	NA	NA	CASSFVSGGGTEAFF	TGTGCCAGCAGTTTTGTCAGTGGTGGTGGCACTGAAGCTTTCTTT
TRBV12-3/TRBV12-4	TRBJ1-2	many	TRBD1	CASSLGTGNYGYTF	TGTGCCAGCAGTCTCGGGACAGGGAACTATGGCTACACCTTC
TRBV25-1	TRBJ2-3	many	NA	CASRDFSTDTQYF	TGTGCCAGCAGGGATTTTAGCACAGATACGCAGTATTTT
TRBV12-3/TRBV12-4	TRBJ2-1	many	NA	CASSPGGSSYNEQFF	TGTGCCAGCAGCCCTGGTGGTAGCTCCTACAATGAGCAGTTCTTC
TRBV19	TRBJ2-4	many	TRBD2	CASSPGTSGVLAKNIQYF	TGTGCCAGTAGTCCGGGGACTAGCGGGGTACTAGCCAAAAACATTCAGTACTTC
TRBV6-6	TRBJ2-1	few	NA	CASSYATPSYNEQFF	TGTGCCAGCAGTTATGCGACACCCTCCTACAATGAGCAGTTCTTC
TRBV7-9	TRBJ1-4	many	TRBD1	CASSSGSTGVGNEKLFF	TGTGCCAGCAGCTCGGGCTCAACAGGGGTCGGAAATGAAAAACTGTTTTTT
TRBV28	TRBJ2-1	many	TRBD2	CASSLFTSGSMSDEQFF	TGTGCCAGCAGTTTATTCACTAGCGGGAGTATGTCCGATGAGCAGTTCTTC
TRBV13	TRBJ1-1	medium-sized	NA	CASSLGSRIVNTEAFF	TGTGCCAGCAGCTTAGGTTCGCGCATCGTGAACACTGAAGCTTTCTTT
TRBV9	TRBJ2-3	many	TRBD2	CASSVAGAGADTQYF	TGTGCCAGCAGCGTAGCAGGAGCGGGAGCAGATACGCAGTATTTT
TRBV18	TRBJ2-3	many	TRBD1	CASSPEQGLVTDTQYF	TGTGCCAGCTCACCCGAACAGGGGCTCGTCACAGATACGCAGTATTTT
TRBV28	TRBJ1-6	many	NA	CASSQGFSYNSPLHF	TGTGCCAGCTCACAAGGATTTTCCTATAATTCACCCCTCCACTTT
TRBV7-9	TRBJ1-4	many	NA	CASSLGGAANEKLFF	TGTGCCAGCAGCTTAGGTGGGGCGGCTAATGAAAAACTGTTTTTT
TRBV30	TRBJ1-5	many	NA	CAWSGARVSNQPQHF	TGTGCCTGGAGTGGCGCCAGGGTGAGCAATCAGCCCCAGCATTTT
TRBV7-9	TRBJ2-1	many	TRBD2	CASSSSVVRISGRKSSYNEQFF	TGTGCCAGCAGCTCGTCGGTGGTGCGGATTAGCGGGAGGAAGAGCTCCTACAATGAGCAGTTCTTC
TRBV2	TRBJ2-3	few	NA	CASSEAGIFESDTQYF	TGTGCCAGCAGTGAGGCCGGGATATTTGAGTCAGATACGCAGTATTTT
TRBV13	TRBJ2-1	NA	TRBD2	CASSLDLGTSSAEQFF	TGTGCCAGCAGCTTAGATCTTGGGACTAGTTCCGCTGAGCAGTTCTTC
TRBV5-1	TRBJ2-3	many	NA	CASSLQSDLTTDTQYF	TGCGCCAGCAGCTTACAATCCGACTTGACCACAGATACGCAGTATTTT
TRBV5-1	TRBJ2-7	medium-sized	NA	CASSPEPPTGPYEQYF	TGCGCCAGCAGCCCCGAACCTCCCACAGGGCCCTACGAGCAGTACTTC